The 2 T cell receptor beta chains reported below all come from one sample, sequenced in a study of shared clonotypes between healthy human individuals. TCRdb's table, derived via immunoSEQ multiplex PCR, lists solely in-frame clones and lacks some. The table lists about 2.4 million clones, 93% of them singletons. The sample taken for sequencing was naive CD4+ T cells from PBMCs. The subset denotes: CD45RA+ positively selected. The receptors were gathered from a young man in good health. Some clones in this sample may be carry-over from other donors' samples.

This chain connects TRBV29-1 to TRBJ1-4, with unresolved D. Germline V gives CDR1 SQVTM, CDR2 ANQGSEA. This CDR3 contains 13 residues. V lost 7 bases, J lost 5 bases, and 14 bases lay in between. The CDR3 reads CSASLLLNEKLFF. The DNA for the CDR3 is TGCAGCGCTAGTCTCTTACTCAATGAAAAACTGTTTTTT.

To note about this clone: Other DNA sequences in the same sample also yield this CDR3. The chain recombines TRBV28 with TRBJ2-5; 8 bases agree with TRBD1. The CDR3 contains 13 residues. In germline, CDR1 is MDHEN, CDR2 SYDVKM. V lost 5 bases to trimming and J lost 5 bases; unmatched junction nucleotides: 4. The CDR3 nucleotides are TGTGCCAGCAGTACGGACAGGGCGGAGACCCAGTACTTC. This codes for CASSTDRAETQYF. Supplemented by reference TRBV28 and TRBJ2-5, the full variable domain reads DVKVTQSSRYLVKRTGEKVFLECVQDMDHENMFWYRQDPGLGLRLIYFSYDVKMKEKGDIPEGYSVSREKKERFSLILESASTNQTSMYLCASSTDRAETQYFGPGTRLLVL.